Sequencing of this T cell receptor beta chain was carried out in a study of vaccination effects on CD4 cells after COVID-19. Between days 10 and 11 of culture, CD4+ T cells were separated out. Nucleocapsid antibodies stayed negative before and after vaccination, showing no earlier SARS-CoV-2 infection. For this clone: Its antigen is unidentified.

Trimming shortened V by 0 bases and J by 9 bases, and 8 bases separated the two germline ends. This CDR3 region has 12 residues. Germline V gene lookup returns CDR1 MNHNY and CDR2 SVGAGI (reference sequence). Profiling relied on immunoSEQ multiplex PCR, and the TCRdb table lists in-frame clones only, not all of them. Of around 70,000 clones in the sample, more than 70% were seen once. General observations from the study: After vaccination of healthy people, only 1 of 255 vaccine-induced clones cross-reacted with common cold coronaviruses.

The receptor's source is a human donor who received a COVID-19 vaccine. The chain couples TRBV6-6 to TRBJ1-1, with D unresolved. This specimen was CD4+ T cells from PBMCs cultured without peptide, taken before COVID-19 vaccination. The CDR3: CASSYSNQKAFF. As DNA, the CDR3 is TGTGCCAGCAGTTACTCGAACCAGAAAGCTTTCTTT.